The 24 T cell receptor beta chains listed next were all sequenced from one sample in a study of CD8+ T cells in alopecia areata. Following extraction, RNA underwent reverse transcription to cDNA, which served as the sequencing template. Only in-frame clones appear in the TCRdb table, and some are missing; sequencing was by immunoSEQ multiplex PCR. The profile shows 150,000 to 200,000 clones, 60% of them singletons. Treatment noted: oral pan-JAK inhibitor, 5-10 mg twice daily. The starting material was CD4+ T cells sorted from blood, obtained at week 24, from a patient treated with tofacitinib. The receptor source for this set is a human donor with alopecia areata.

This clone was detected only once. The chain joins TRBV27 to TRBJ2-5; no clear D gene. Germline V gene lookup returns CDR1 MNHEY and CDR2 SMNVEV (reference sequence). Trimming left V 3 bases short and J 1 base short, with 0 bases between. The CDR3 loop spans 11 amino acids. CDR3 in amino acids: CASSFQETQYF. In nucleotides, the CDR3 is TGTGCCAGCAGTTTCCAAGAGACCCAGTACTTC.

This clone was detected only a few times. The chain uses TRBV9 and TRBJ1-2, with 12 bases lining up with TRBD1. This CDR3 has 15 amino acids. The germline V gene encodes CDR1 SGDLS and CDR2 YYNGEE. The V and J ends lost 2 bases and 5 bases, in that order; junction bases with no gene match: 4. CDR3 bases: TGTGCCAGCAGCGTGGGACAGGGGGCTGGGTATGGCTACACCTTC. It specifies CASSVGQGAGYGYTF.

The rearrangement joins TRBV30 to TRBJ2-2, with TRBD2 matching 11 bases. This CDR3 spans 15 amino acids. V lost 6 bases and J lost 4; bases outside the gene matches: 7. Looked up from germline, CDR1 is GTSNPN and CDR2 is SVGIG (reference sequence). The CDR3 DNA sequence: TGTGCCTGCCGCACTAGCGGGGGAGTCACCGGGGAGCTGTTTTTT. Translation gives CACRTSGGVTGELFF.

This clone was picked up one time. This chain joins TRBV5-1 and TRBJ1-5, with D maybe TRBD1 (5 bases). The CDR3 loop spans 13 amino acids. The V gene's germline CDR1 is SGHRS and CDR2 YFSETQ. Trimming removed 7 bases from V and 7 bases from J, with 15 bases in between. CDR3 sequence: CASSPGLGQPQHF. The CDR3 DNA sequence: TGCGCCAGCTCCCCGGGGCTCGGGCAGCCCCAGCATTTT. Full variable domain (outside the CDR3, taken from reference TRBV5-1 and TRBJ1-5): KAGVTQTPRYLIKTRGQQVTLSCSPISGHRSVSWYQQTPGQGLQFLFEYFSETQRNKGNFPGRFSGRQFSNSRSEMNVSTLELGDSALYLCASSPGLGQPQHFGDGTRLSIL.

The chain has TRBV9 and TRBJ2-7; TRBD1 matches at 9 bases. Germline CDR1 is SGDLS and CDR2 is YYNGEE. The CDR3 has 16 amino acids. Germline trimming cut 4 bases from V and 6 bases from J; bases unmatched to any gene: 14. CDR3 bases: TGTGCCAGCAGCCGAACCACAGGGGGCGAATTGGGCGAGCAGTACTTC. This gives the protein CASSRTTGGELGEQYF. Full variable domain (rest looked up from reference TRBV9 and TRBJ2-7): DSGVTQTPKHLITATGQRVTLRCSPRSGDLSVYWYQQSLDQGLQFLIQYYNGEERAKGNILERFSAQQFPDLHSELNLSSLELGDSALYFCASSRTTGGELGEQYFGPGTRLTVT.

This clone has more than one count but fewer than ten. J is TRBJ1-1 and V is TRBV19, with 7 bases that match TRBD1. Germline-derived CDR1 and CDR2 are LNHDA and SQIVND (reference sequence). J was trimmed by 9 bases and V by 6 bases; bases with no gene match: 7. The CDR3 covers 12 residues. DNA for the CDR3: TGTGCCAGTAGCAACAGGGGTGGTCAAGCTTTCTTT. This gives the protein CASSNRGGQAFF.

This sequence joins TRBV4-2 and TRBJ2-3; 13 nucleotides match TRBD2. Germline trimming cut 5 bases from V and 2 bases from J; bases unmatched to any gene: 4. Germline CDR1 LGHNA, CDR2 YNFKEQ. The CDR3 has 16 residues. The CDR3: CASSGGLAGVTDTQYF. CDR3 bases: TGTGCCAGCAGCGGAGGACTAGCGGGGGTCACAGATACGCAGTATTTT.

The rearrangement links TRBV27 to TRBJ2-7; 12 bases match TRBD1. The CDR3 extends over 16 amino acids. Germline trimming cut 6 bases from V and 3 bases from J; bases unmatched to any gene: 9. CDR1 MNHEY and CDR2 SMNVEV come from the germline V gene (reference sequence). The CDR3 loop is CASRRAGTGGVYEQYF. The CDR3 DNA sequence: TGTGCCAGCAGGAGAGCCGGGACAGGGGGCGTCTACGAGCAGTACTTC.

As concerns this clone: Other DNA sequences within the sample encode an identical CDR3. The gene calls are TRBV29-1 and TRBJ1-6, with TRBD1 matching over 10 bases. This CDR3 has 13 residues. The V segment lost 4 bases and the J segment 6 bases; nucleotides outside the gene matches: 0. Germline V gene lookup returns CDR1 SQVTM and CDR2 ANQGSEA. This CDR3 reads CSVGDRGNSPLHF. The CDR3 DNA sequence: TGCAGCGTTGGGGACAGGGGTAATTCACCCCTCCACTTT.

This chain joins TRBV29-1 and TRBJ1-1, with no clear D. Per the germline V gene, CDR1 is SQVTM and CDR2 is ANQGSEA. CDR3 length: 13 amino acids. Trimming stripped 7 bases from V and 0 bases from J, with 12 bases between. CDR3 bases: TGCAGCGGACAACAGAAAATGAACACTGAAGCTTTCTTT. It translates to CSGQQKMNTEAFF.

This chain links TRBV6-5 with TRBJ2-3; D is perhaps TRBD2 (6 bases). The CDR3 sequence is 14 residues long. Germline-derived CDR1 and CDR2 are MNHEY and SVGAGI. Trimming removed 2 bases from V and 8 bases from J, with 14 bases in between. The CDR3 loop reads CASSYGSGVRTQYF. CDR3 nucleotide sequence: TGTGCCAGCAGTTACGGGTCGGGGGTGCGTACGCAGTATTTT.

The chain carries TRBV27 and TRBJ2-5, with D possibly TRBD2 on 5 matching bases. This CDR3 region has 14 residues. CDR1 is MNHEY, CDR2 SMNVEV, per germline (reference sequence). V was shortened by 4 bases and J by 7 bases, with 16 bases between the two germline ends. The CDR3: CASSSTGLIGTQYF. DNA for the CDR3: TGTGCCAGCAGTTCCACTGGACTTATTGGGACCCAGTACTTC.

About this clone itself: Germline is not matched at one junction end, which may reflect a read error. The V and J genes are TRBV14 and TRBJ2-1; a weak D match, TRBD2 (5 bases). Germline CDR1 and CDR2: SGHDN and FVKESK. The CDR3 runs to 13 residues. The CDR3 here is CASSQGERALMLF. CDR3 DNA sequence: TGTGCCAGCAGCCAAGGTGAGAGGGCCCTCATGCTCTTC.

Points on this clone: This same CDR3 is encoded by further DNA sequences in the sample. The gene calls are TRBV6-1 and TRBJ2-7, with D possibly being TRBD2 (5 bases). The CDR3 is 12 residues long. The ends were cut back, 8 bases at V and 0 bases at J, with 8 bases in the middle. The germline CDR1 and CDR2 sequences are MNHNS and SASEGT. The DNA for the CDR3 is TGTGCCAGCTTACGGGACTCCTACGAGCAGTACTTC. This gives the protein CASLRDSYEQYF.

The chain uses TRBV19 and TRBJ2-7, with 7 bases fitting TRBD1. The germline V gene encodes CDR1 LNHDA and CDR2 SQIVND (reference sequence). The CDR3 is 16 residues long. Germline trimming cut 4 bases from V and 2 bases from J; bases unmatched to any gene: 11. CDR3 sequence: CASSTAGQEWTYEQYF. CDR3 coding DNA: TGTGCCAGTAGTACCGCTGGACAGGAATGGACCTACGAGCAGTACTTC.

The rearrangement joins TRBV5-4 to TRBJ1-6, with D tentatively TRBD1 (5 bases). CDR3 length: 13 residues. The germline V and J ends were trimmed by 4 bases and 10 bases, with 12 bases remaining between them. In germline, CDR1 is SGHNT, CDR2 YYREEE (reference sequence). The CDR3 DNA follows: TGTGCCAGCAGCCCGGGGCGGAACTCACCCCTCCACTTT. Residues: CASSPGRNSPLHF.

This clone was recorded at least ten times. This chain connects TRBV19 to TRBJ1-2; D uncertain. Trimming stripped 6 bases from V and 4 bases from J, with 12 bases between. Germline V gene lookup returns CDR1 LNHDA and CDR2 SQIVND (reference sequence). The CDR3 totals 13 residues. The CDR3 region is CASSDPGSYGYTF. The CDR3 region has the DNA TGTGCCAGTAGCGATCCGGGGAGCTATGGCTACACCTTC.

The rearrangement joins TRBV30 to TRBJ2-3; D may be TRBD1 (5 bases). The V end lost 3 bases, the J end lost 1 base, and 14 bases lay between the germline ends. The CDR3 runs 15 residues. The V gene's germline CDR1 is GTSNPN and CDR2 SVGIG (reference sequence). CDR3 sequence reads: CAWSPYGQGTDTQYF. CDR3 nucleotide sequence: TGTGCCTGGAGCCCTTACGGACAAGGCACAGATACGCAGTATTTT.

CDR3 DNA: TGCAGCGTCGAAACCCCCGACAGTGGTGGCTACACCTTC. Translation: CSVETPDSGGYTF. V usage is TRBV29-1 and J usage is TRBJ1-2, with a weak D call TRBD1 (5 bases). The V end lost 6 bases, the J end lost 7 bases, and 18 bases lay between the germline ends. This CDR3 spans 13 amino acids. Germline V CDR1 and CDR2: SQVTM, ANQGSEA.

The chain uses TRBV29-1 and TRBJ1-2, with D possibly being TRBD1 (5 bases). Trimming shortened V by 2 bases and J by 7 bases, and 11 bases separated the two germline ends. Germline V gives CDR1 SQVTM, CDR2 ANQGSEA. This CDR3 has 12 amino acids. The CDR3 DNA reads TGCAGCGTTGAACCCACAAGGGGTGGCTACACCTTC. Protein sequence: CSVEPTRGGYTF. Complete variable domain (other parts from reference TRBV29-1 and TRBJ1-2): SAVISQKPSRDICQRGTSLTIQCQVDSQVTMMFWYRQQPGQSLTLIATANQGSEATYESGFVIDKFPISRPNLTFSTLTVSNMSPEDSSIYLCSVEPTRGGYTFGSGTRLTVV.

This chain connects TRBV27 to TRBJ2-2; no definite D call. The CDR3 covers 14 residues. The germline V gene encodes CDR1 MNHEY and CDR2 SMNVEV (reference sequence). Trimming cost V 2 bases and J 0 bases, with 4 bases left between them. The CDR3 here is CASSLGPNTGELFF. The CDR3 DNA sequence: TGTGCCAGCAGTTTAGGTCCGAACACCGGGGAGCTGTTTTTT.

The chain's CDR3 is CAWMTGAGGYTF. The CDR3 DNA reads as TGTGCCTGGATGACAGGGGCTGGTGGCTACACCTTC. This chain connects TRBV30 to TRBJ1-2, with TRBD1 identical over 8 bases. V lost 4 bases, J lost 7 bases, and 5 bases stayed unmatched. This CDR3 is built from 12 residues. Germline V gene lookup returns CDR1 GTSNPN and CDR2 SVGIG (reference sequence).

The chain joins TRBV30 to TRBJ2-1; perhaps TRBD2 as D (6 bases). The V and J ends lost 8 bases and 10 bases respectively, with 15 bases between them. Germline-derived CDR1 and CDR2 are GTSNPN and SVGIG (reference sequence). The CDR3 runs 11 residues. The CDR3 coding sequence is TGTGCCACGACTAGTTTGTGGGAGCAGTTCTTC. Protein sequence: CATTSLWEQFF.

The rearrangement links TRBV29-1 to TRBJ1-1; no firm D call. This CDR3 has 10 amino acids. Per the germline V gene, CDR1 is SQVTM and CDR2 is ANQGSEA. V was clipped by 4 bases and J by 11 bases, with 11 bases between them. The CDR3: CSVVGRRAFF. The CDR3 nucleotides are TGCAGCGTTGTTGGCCGGAGGGCTTTCTTT.